This TCR beta chain was identified during a study of a mutant IDH1 vaccine in newly diagnosed glioma. Study-wide findings and caveats: There seemed to be no relation between pseudoprogression and changes in top peripheral T cell clonotypes.

Note on this clone: Its antigen is not identified. The same CDR3 is also encoded by other DNA sequences in this sample.

As to time point: week 23, last vaccination. Doses consisted of 300 ug of mutant IDH1 20-mer peptide each, paired with topical imiquimod. Donors harbored newly found WHO grade 3 or 4 IDH1-mutant, ATRX-lost astrocytomas. This CDR3 is 14 amino acids long. V dropped 3 bases and J dropped 7; count of bases not matched to a gene: 3. From germline, CDR1 is SGHTA and CDR2 FQGNSA. Repertoires were generated with immunoSEQ multiplex PCR, while TCRdb's copy carries only in-frame clones and drops some. The sample records approximately 41,000 clones, around 81% being singletons. Material: PBMCs, obtained from a glioma patient whose treatment included an IDH1 peptide vaccine. The source is a man aged 35 to 55 with glioma. The rearrangement uses TRBV7-2 and TRBJ1-5; 10 bases line up with TRBD1. Here the CDR3 reads CASSLTGGGQPQHF. CDR3 in DNA: TGTGCCAGCAGCTTGACAGGGGGCGGACAGCCCCAGCATTTT.